This T cell receptor (beta chain) emerged from a study of T-cell memory formation after mild COVID-19 listed by TCRdb under 2021. Background for the entire study: TCR sequence clusters from the two donors were found to be largely donor specific. The cohort was made up of two young adult volunteers, one female and one male, who were previously healthy. Longitudinal TCRalpha and TCRbeta repertoire sequencing tracked T-cell clones expanding and contracting after mild COVID-19 in a couple of donors.

This clonotype was observed many times. Its antigen specificity is not known. No much larger clone exists at a distance of one base, and base qualities are not known. Ficoll-Paque density gradient centrifugation was the method used to isolate PBMCs. TCRdb records Illumina NovaSeq 6000 as the sequencer. Using 5'RACE with constant-segment primers, TCRalpha and TCRbeta cDNA libraries were constructed, with sample barcodes and unique molecular identifiers added in the process. RNA was extracted from every sample with Trizol reagent. The libraries were amplified in two PCR steps, and the second step added a second sample barcode and Illumina TruSeq adapters. The libraries were sequenced on an Illumina NovaSeq using 2 x 150 bp paired-end reads. The published analysis was carried out like this. Reads were demultiplexed and collapsed into UMI-guided consensus sequences with migec v1.2.7. Using mixcr v2.1.11, UMI consensuses were aligned to TRA and TRB V and J templates and then assembled into clonotypes. A clonotype was counted as expanded or contracted only if both edgeR and NoisET called the change significant, with noise models trained on biological replicates. edgeR calls used a false discovery rate-adjusted p below 0.01 and a log2 fold-change threshold of 1. As an exploratory analysis of dynamics, PCA with hierarchical clustering was applied to max-normalized trajectories of the 1000 most abundant clonotypes. The CD4 or CD8 phenotype of responding clones was assigned using the separately sequenced CD4+ and CD8+ repertoires. The public reads were quality trimmed at Q25 with fastp and then assembled into clones with MiXCR by TCRdb, keeping productive beta chains. Rows with one shared CDR3 protein collapse into an entry with the most common genes and DNA. V and J calls and clone size were set by TCRdb, not the authors. The sample table shows about 57,000 distinct CDR3 sequences, and over 9% are seen once. The ten largest clonotypes hold around 23% of the sample.

V is reduced by 3 bases and J by 2 bases, leaving a spacing of 10 bases between them. The CDR3 runs 14 residues from the cysteine to the phenylalanine. Just the 42-base CDR3 DNA is kept, in frame starting at base 1. In the germline V gene, CDR1 corresponds to SGHRS and CDR2 to YFSETQ. The study at large found these results: Some responding clones were detected in pre-infection memory, suggesting pre-existing cross-reactive memory T cells joined the SARS-CoV-2 response. SARS-CoV-2 specificity was not confirmed for the second-wave clones peaking on day 37. The study covered only a couple of mild cases, and larger cohorts including severe cases with pre-infection samples were considered necessary. Clones that contracted from day 15 to 85 showed balanced CD4/CD8 phenotypes, whereas a second wave of clones that expanded from day 15 to 37 leaned towards CD4+. Contracting CD4+ clones appeared mostly in the CM and EM memory subsets, whereas CD8+ clones were enriched in EMRA.

The sequence is built from TRBV5-1 and TRBJ2-3; the D gene is not confidently resolved. The sequenced sample consisted of PBMCs or a T cell subset sorted from them (not recorded which). The receptor's source is a man between 18 and 35 years old who had mild COVID-19 (a few samples of this study predate the infection). The sample titles of this study are shuffled in the database, so cell type and time point are left out; the donor was told from shared clones. The CDR3 amino acid sequence is: CASSSPQITDTQYF. The nucleotides read TGCGCCAGCAGCTCTCCGCAGATCACAGATACGCAGTATTTT. Outside the CDR3, residues come from the reference TRBV5-1 and TRBJ2-3 proteins, so the full variable domain is: KAGVTQTPRYLIKTRGQQVTLSCSPISGHRSVSWYQQTPGQGLQFLFEYFSETQRNKGNFPGRFSGRQFSNSRSEMNVSTLELGDSALYLCASSSPQITDTQYFGPGTRLTVL.